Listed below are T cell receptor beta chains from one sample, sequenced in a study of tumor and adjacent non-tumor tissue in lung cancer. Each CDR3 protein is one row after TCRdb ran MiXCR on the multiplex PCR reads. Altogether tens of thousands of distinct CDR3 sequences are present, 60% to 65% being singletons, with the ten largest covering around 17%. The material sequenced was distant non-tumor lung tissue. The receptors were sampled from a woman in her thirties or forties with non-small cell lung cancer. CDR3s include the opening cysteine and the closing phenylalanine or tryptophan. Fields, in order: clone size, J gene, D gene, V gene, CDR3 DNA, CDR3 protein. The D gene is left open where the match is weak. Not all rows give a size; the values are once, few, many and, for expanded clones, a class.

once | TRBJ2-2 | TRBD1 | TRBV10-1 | TGCACCAGCAGTCAACAGGGGGCGACCGGGGAGCTGTTTTTT | CTSSQQGATGELFF
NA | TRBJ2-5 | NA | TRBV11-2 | TGTGCCAGCAGCTTCACAAACGTGGGGATCGTAGAGGCCCAGTACTTC | CASSFTNVGIVEAQYF
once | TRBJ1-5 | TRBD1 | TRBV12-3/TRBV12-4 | TGTGCCAGCAGTCCCTACTCCTCAGGGGGGAACAATCGACCCCAGCATTTT | CASSPYSSGGNNRPQHF
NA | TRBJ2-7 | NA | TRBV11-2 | TGTGTCAGCAGCTTAGATTTACAGGGTCCTCACGAGCAGTACTTC | CVSSLDLQGPHEQYF
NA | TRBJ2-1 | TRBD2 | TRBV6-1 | TGTGTCAGCAGTGTAGGGGGACTAGCCGTACTGGGCTTC | CVSSVGGLAVLGF
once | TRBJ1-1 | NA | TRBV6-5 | TGTGCCAGTAGCAGCCTGGGACGGGACACTGAATCTTTCTTC | CASSSLGRDTESFF
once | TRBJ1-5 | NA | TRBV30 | TGTGCATGGAATATTGACAGGATAAATCAGCCCCAGCATTTT | CAWNIDRINQPQHF
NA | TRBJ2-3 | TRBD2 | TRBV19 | TGTGCCAGTAGTACCCGCGCCATTTTAGCGGGAAGGACAGATACGCAGTATTTT | CASSTRAILAGRTDTQYF
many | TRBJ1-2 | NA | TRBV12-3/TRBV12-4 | TGTGCCAGCAGTTTACTCCAACAGGGCTCTCATGGCTACACCTTC | CASSLLQQGSHGYTF
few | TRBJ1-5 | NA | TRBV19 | TGTGCCAGTAATCTTGACACGAGCAATCAGCCCCAGCATTTT | CASNLDTSNQPQHF
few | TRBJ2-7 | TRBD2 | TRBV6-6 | TGTGCCCTAGGCCGGGGGGATGAGCACGAGCAGTACTTC | CALGRGDEHEQYF
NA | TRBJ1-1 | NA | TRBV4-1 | TGCGCCAGCAGCCGTATGGAGAACTCTGATGCTTTCTTT | CASSRMENSDAFF
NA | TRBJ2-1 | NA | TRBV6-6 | TGTGCCAGCAGTCACCTGCGGGCTCGAGATGAGCAGTCCTTC | CASSHLRARDEQSF
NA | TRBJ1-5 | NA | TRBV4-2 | TGTGCCGGCAGCCAAGAGTCCCAGCGTGGAATGGGCAATCAGCCCCAGCATTTT | CAGSQESQRGMGNQPQHF
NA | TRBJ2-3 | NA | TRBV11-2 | TGTGCCAGCAGCGCTAGTGCTGTCACAGATGCGCAGTATTTT | CASSASAVTDAQYF
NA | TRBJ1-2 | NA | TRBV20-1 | TGCAGTGCAGATATGGGTGACACCCTATCCTATGGCTACACCTTC | CSADMGDTLSYGYTF
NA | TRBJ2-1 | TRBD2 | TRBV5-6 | TGTGCCAGCAGTCTCGATACCGGGACTACGTACGCCAGTGAGCAGCTCTTC | CASSLDTGTTYASEQLF
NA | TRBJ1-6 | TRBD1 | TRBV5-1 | TGCACCAGCAGCTTGGTTCCGGGACAGGGGTATTCACCCCTCCACTTT | CTSSLVPGQGYSPLHF
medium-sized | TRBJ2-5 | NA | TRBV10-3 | TGTGCCCCCGCGGAGGACCAAGAGACCCAGTACTTC | CAPAEDQETQYF
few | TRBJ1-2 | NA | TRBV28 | TGTGCCAGCAAACAGAACTATGGCTACACCTTC | CASKQNYGYTF
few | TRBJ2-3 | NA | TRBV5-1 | TGCGCCAGCAAGATTTCGTGGGTAATTTCCAATCCGGATACGCAGTATTTT | CASKISWVISNPDTQYF
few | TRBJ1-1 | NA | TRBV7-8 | TGTGCCAGCAGCTTAGTAGGGGCGGGGCGTAGGTACACTGAAGCTTTCTTT | CASSLVGAGRRYTEAFF
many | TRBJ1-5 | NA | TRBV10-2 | TGCGCCAGCAGTGACAGGGCTAATCAGCCCCAGCATTTT | CASSDRANQPQHF
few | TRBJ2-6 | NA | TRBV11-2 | TGTGCCAGCAGCTGGTCAGGCCTCTCTGGGACCAACGTCGTGACTTTC | CASSWSGLSGTNVVTF
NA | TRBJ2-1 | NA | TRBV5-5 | TGTGCCAACAGCTTCTTCGGGGGTGACTACAATGAGCAGTTCTTC | CANSFFGGDYNEQFF
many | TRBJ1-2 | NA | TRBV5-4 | TGTGCCAGCAGCTTGATTCTGGGGGCGGTCCCTAACTATGGCTACACCTTC | CASSLILGAVPNYGYTF
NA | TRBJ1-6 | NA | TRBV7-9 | TGTGCCAGCGGCTTAACGGGGGATAATTCACCCCTCCACTTT | CASGLTGDNSPLHF
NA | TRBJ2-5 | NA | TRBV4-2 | TGTGCCAGCAGCCAGCAGGGGCCTTACGGGTGGGGAGAGACCCAGTACTTC | CASSQQGPYGWGETQYF
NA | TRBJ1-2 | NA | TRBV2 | TGTGCCAGCAGTGAATTTCAGGGAGGCTATGGCTACACCTTC | CASSEFQGGYGYTF
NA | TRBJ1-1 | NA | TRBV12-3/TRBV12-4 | TGTGCCAGCAGTTTTCAGGGACTTCAAGATTTCTTT | CASSFQGLQDFF
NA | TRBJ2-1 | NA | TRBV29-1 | TGCAGCGTTCGGCAGTGGTCTGGCAATGAGCAGTTCTTC | CSVRQWSGNEQFF
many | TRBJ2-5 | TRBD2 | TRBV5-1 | TGCGCCAGCAGCCCCTTTCCGGGACTAGGGGGAGAGACCCAGTACTTC | CASSPFPGLGGETQYF
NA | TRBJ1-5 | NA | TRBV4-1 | TGCGCCAGCAGCCCCCCAGACTGGGGGCACGATCAGCCCCAGCATTTT | CASSPPDWGHDQPQHF
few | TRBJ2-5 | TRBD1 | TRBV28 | TGTGCCAGCAGTCGGACAGGGGGCCACCCAATCCAAGAGACCCAGTACTTC | CASSRTGGHPIQETQYF
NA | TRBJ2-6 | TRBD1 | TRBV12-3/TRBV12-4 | TGTGCCAGCAGTCCGTGGACAGGTGAATACTCTGGGGCCAACGTCCTGACTTTC | CASSPWTGEYSGANVLTF